The 17 T cell receptor beta chains in this list originate from one sample, sequenced in a study of blood T cell repertoires in COVID-19. Sequencing used immunoSEQ multiplex PCR; TCRdb keeps in-frame clones, though not all of them. Here the sample spans about 440,000 clones, approximately 90% being singletons. The sequenced sample consisted of peripheral blood. Every receptor here comes from a woman aged 30 to 39 with acute or convalescent COVID-19.

The chain links TRBV7-9 to TRBJ2-7; the match to TRBD1 covers 8 bases. CDR1 and CDR2 from the germline V gene are SEHNR and FQNEAQ (reference sequence). V was clipped by 4 bases and J by 0 bases; unmatched bases: 11. CDR3 length: 17 residues. Here the CDR3 reads CASSSPPGQGSSYEQYF. The CDR3 bases are TGTGCCAGCAGCTCACCGCCCGGACAGGGTAGCTCCTACGAGCAGTACTTC.

This chain connects TRBV29-1 to TRBJ2-1; D may be TRBD2 (5 bases). Germline CDR1 and CDR2: SQVTM and ANQGSEA. Trimming pared 5 bases from V and 5 bases from J, leaving 13 bases between. The CDR3 covers 13 residues. DNA for the CDR3: TGCAGCGTTTCGGGGATTGGGAACAATGAGCAGTTCTTC. It yields the protein CSVSGIGNNEQFF.

This clone was seen just once. This chain connects TRBV28 to TRBJ1-2, with D uncertain. Germline lookup yields CDR1 MDHEN and CDR2 SYDVKM. The CDR3 runs to 13 residues. The germline V and J ends were trimmed by 4 bases and 1 base, with 7 bases remaining between them. The CDR3 nucleotides are TGTGCCAGCAGTTCAGGACTTAACTATGGCTACACCTTC. It codes for CASSSGLNYGYTF.

V is TRBV20-1 and J is TRBJ2-1; TRBD2 is a possible D gene (5 bases). CDR1 is DFQATT and CDR2 is SNEGSKA in the germline V gene (reference sequence). Deletions cut 3 bases from V and 7 bases from J, with 13 bases between. The CDR3 runs to 13 residues. The CDR3 protein is CSASKRDGNEQFF. For the CDR3, the DNA is TGCAGTGCTAGTAAACGGGATGGAAATGAGCAGTTCTTC.

CDR3 sequence: CASSLVGTGAYEQYF. Written as DNA, the CDR3 is TGTGCCAGCAGCTTAGTAGGGACAGGGGCCTACGAGCAGTACTTC. The rearrangement uses TRBV7-2 and TRBJ2-7, with 10 nucleotides matching TRBD1. Trimming took 1 base from V and 2 from J; bases not matched to a gene: 2. The CDR3 covers 15 residues. The germline V gene encodes CDR1 SGHTA and CDR2 FQGNSA.

The V and J genes are TRBV10-3 and TRBJ2-1, with TRBD2 matching over 13 bases. J lost 5 bases, V lost 6 bases, and 4 bases had no gene match. Germline-derived CDR1 and CDR2 are ENHRY and SYGVKD. The CDR3 is 15 residues long. CDR3 sequence (DNA): TGTGCCATCAGCGATACTAGCGGGGGGGACAATGAGCAGTTCTTC. Its translation is CAISDTSGGDNEQFF.

This chain joins TRBV7-9 and TRBJ1-6, with a weak D call TRBD1 (5 bases). The CDR3 spans 15 residues. V lost 6 bases and J lost 7, with 16 bases in between. CDR1 SEHNR and CDR2 FQNEAQ come from the germline V gene (reference sequence). As DNA, the CDR3 is TGTGCCAGCAGGGGCCCGGGACTGAGCAATTCACCCCTCCACTTT. This encodes CASRGPGLSNSPLHF.

The chain combines TRBV5-8 with TRBJ2-3, with 10 bases matching TRBD2. The V and J ends lost 7 bases and 1 base, in that order; junction bases with no gene match: 6. CDR3 length: 15 residues. The germline V gene encodes CDR1 SGHTS and CDR2 YDEGEE. Here the CDR3 DNA reads TGTGCCAGCCGACCTCTAGCGGGGGGCACAGATACGCAGTATTTT. This codes for CASRPLAGGTDTQYF.

The genes are TRBV29-1 and TRBJ1-2; 9 positions match TRBD1. The V gene end was trimmed by 3 bases and the J gene end by 7 bases; junction bases not matched to a gene: 3. The germline V gene has CDR1 SQVTM and CDR2 ANQGSEA. The CDR3 has 12 amino acids. This CDR3 is CSVENRGLGYTF. CDR3 in DNA: TGCAGCGTTGAGAACAGGGGGCTTGGCTACACCTTC. Full variable domain (missing parts from reference TRBV29-1 and TRBJ1-2): SAVISQKPSRDICQRGTSLTIQCQVDSQVTMMFWYRQQPGQSLTLIATANQGSEATYESGFVIDKFPISRPNLTFSTLTVSNMSPEDSSIYLCSVENRGLGYTFGSGTRLTVV.

The V call is TRBV9, the J call TRBJ2-1; 12 bases are a match to TRBD2. Germline CDR1 and CDR2: SGDLS and YYNGEE. The CDR3 consists of 16 residues. The V gene end was trimmed by 0 bases and the J gene end by 2 bases; junction bases not matched to a gene: 0. The chain's CDR3 is CASSVGLAGAYNEQFF. The CDR3 DNA sequence: TGTGCCAGCAGCGTAGGACTAGCGGGGGCCTACAATGAGCAGTTCTTC.

The J gene is TRBJ2-1, the V gene TRBV4-1; D may be TRBD2 (5 bases). Germline V gives CDR1 MGHRA, CDR2 YSYEKL. CDR3 size: 14 residues. Trimming removed 2 bases at V and 6 bases at J, with 11 bases between. The CDR3 here is CASSQIFAGNEQFF. CDR3 sequence (DNA): TGCGCCAGCAGCCAAATCTTCGCGGGCAATGAGCAGTTCTTC.

The gene calls are TRBV5-5 and TRBJ2-2; 10 nucleotides agree with TRBD1. Germline-derived CDR1 and CDR2 are SGHKS and YYEKEE (reference sequence). This CDR3 is built from 14 residues. J lost 7 bases, V lost 4 bases, and 4 bases had no gene match. The CDR3 spells CASSKGQGFGELFF. DNA for the CDR3: TGTGCCAGCAGCAAGGGACAGGGGTTCGGGGAGCTGTTTTTT. Drawing the rest from reference TRBV5-5 and TRBJ2-2, the complete variable domain is DAGVTQSPTHLIKTRGQQVTLRCSPISGHKSVSWYQQVLGQGPQFIFQYYEKEERGRGNFPDRFSARQFPNYSSELNVNALLLGDSALYLCASSKGQGFGELFFGEGSRLTVL.

J is TRBJ1-2 and V is TRBV6-2 or TRBV6-3, with D perhaps TRBD1 (5 bases). V lost 2 bases and J 8 bases, leaving 9 bases between the germline ends. The CDR3 has 12 residues. Germline CDR1 is MNHEY and CDR2 is SVGEGT. The CDR3: CASSYMDTGYTF. The DNA of the CDR3 is TGTGCCAGCAGTTACATGGACACCGGCTACACCTTC.

The rearrangement uses TRBV19 and TRBJ2-2, with 8 positions matching TRBD2. This CDR3 is 17 amino acids long. Germline CDR1 LNHDA, CDR2 SQIVND (reference sequence). Losses at the gene ends were 3 bases for V and 5 bases for J; bases not matched to a gene: 11. The CDR3 is CASSIYNAGGRTGELFF. In nucleotides, the CDR3 is TGTGCCAGTAGTATCTATAACGCGGGGGGCAGAACCGGGGAGCTGTTTTTT.

This chain joins TRBV24-1 and TRBJ2-7, with 7 bases matching TRBD1. This CDR3 contains 19 residues. V lost 3 bases and J lost 8; bases outside the gene matches: 24. Germline CDR1 is KGHDR and CDR2 is SFDVKD. As DNA, the CDR3 is TGTGCCACCAGTGATCCAAAGTCCGGGACAGATAATCTCCTACGAAAGCAGTACTTC. The encoded protein is CATSDPKSGTDNLLRKQYF.

V is TRBV4-1 and J is TRBJ2-1, with 8 bases lining up with TRBD2. Unmatched junction bases numbered 10, after V lost 2 bases and J lost 4 bases. Germline V lookup: CDR1 MGHRA, CDR2 YSYEKL. This CDR3 region has 17 residues. The CDR3 protein is CASSQPSTTSEYNEQFF. The CDR3 nucleotides are TGCGCCAGCAGCCAACCTTCTACGACTAGCGAATACAATGAGCAGTTCTTC.

The J gene is TRBJ2-7, the V gene TRBV5-6; TRBD2 matches at 7 bases. V dropped 3 bases and J dropped 7; count of bases not matched to a gene: 10. The germline gives CDR1 SGHDT, CDR2 YYEEEE. This CDR3 is built from 14 residues. The CDR3 region is CASSWPPGGQEQYF. DNA for the CDR3: TGTGCCAGCAGCTGGCCGCCGGGAGGCCAGGAGCAGTACTTC.